A selection of T cell receptor beta chains follows, all from one sample in a study of PD-1 blockade in classical Hodgkin lymphoma. TCRdb keeps only in-frame clones here, not all; method: immunoSEQ multiplex PCR. The repertoire holds nearly 25,000 clones, with more than 75% as singletons. The sample was peripheral blood mononuclear cells (PBMCs), taken at baseline. The receptors were sampled from a human donor with classical Hodgkin lymphoma. Both conserved end residues are part of each CDR3. The D gene is left open where the match is weak. Expanded clones get a size class; other rows say once, few or many, or leave the size out.

d_call: .
j_call: TRBJ2-2
clone_size: .
v_call: TRBV28
cdr3_nt: TGTGCCAGCAGTTGGTTGGGACTGAACACCGGGGAGCTGTTTTTT
cdr3_aa: CASSWLGLNTGELFF

d_call: .
j_call: TRBJ1-2
clone_size: .
v_call: TRBV7-9
cdr3_nt: TGTGCCAGCAGCTTAGTACAGGGTACGAACTATGGCTACACCTTC
cdr3_aa: CASSLVQGTNYGYTF

d_call: .
j_call: TRBJ1-1
clone_size: .
v_call: TRBV4-3
cdr3_nt: TGCGCCAGCAGCCAAGCTATGGACTCTGAAGCTTTCTTT
cdr3_aa: CASSQAMDSEAFF

d_call: .
j_call: TRBJ2-2
clone_size: .
v_call: TRBV13
cdr3_nt: TGTGCCAGCAGCTTCCTCCAGGCCGGGGAGCTGTTTTTT
cdr3_aa: CASSFLQAGELFF

d_call: .
j_call: TRBJ2-7
clone_size: .
v_call: TRBV7-2
cdr3_nt: TGTGCCAGCAGCTTAGAGTCAGGTTCCACCGAGCAGTACTTC
cdr3_aa: CASSLESGSTEQYF

d_call: TRBD1
j_call: TRBJ1-3
clone_size: .
v_call: TRBV7-6
cdr3_nt: TGTGCCAGCAGCAAGTCGGGACAGGGCTCTGGAAACACCATATATTTT
cdr3_aa: CASSKSGQGSGNTIYF

d_call: TRBD2
j_call: TRBJ2-1
clone_size: .
v_call: TRBV7-3
cdr3_nt: TGTGCCAGCAGCTTAACAACGGGGGGATCAGGCAATGAGCAGTTCTTC
cdr3_aa: CASSLTTGGSGNEQFF

d_call: .
j_call: TRBJ1-1
clone_size: .
v_call: TRBV2
cdr3_nt: TGTGCCAGCAGTCCGACCGCTCCGAACACTGAAGCTTTCTTT
cdr3_aa: CASSPTAPNTEAFF

d_call: TRBD1
j_call: TRBJ1-2
clone_size: .
v_call: TRBV11-1
cdr3_nt: TGTGCCAGCAGGTTAAACTCGGACAGGAACTATGGCTACACCTTC
cdr3_aa: CASRLNSDRNYGYTF

d_call: .
j_call: TRBJ1-6
clone_size: .
v_call: TRBV7-6
cdr3_nt: TGTGCCAGCAGCTCCCGACAGTATAATTCACCCCTCCACTTT
cdr3_aa: CASSSRQYNSPLHF

d_call: .
j_call: TRBJ2-3
clone_size: .
v_call: TRBV7-3
cdr3_nt: TGTGCCAGCAGCTTAGGACAGTACACAGATACGCAGTATTTT
cdr3_aa: CASSLGQYTDTQYF

d_call: .
j_call: TRBJ2-1
clone_size: few
v_call: TRBV10-3
cdr3_nt: TGTGCCATCAGTAGGGGGTCGGGATACAATGAGCAGTTCTTC
cdr3_aa: CAISRGSGYNEQFF

d_call: TRBD1
j_call: TRBJ1-6
clone_size: .
v_call: TRBV5-8
cdr3_nt: TGTGCCAGCAGCTTGGGGGACAGGGACTATAATTCACCCCTCCACTTT
cdr3_aa: CASSLGDRDYNSPLHF

d_call: TRBD1
j_call: TRBJ2-3
clone_size: .
v_call: TRBV19
cdr3_nt: TGTGCCAGTAGTATCCGGGACAGGGGAATTCATACGCAGTATTTT
cdr3_aa: CASSIRDRGIHTQYF

d_call: .
j_call: TRBJ2-5
clone_size: few
v_call: TRBV6-1
cdr3_nt: TGTGCCAGCAGTCCCATTTCCGGTGATTGGGAGACCCAGTACTTC
cdr3_aa: CASSPISGDWETQYF

d_call: .
j_call: TRBJ1-1
clone_size: .
v_call: TRBV6-5
cdr3_nt: TGTGCCAGCGGATCGAATCTGAACACTGAAGCTTTCTTT
cdr3_aa: CASGSNLNTEAFF

d_call: .
j_call: TRBJ1-2
clone_size: .
v_call: TRBV10-3
cdr3_nt: TGTGCCATCAGTGATGGAGGGGGGAACTATGGCTACACCTTC
cdr3_aa: CAISDGGGNYGYTF

d_call: .
j_call: TRBJ2-5
clone_size: .
v_call: TRBV5-1
cdr3_nt: TGCGCCAGCAGCTTCCCCAGCGAACCAGAGACCCAGTACTTC
cdr3_aa: CASSFPSEPETQYF

d_call: TRBD1
j_call: TRBJ1-2
clone_size: .
v_call: TRBV5-1
cdr3_nt: TGCGCCAGCAGCTCCGGACAGGGAAATGGCTACACCTTC
cdr3_aa: CASSSGQGNGYTF

d_call: .
j_call: TRBJ2-5
clone_size: .
v_call: TRBV27
cdr3_nt: TGTGCCAGCAGTTTAAGGCAGGGACCCCTACAAGAGACCCAGTACTTC
cdr3_aa: CASSLRQGPLQETQYF

d_call: .
j_call: TRBJ2-7
clone_size: few
v_call: TRBV7-9
cdr3_nt: TGTGCCAGCATTTGGTACATTTCCTACGAGCAGTACTTC
cdr3_aa: CASIWYISYEQYF

d_call: .
j_call: TRBJ2-6
clone_size: once
v_call: TRBV5-1
cdr3_nt: TGCGCCAGTCAGGTCCTTCCCTCTGGGGCCAACGTCCTGACTTTC
cdr3_aa: CASQVLPSGANVLTF